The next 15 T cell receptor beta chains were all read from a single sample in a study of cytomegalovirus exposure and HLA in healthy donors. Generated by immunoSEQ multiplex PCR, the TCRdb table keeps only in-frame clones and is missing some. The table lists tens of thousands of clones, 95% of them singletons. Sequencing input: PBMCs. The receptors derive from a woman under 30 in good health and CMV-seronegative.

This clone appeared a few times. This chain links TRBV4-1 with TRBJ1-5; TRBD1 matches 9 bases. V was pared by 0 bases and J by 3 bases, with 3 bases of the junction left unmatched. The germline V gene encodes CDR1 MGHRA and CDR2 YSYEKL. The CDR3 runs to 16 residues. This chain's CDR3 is CASSQDGTGNNQPQHF. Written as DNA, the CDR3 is TGCGCCAGCAGCCAAGATGGGACAGGGAACAATCAGCCCCAGCATTTT.

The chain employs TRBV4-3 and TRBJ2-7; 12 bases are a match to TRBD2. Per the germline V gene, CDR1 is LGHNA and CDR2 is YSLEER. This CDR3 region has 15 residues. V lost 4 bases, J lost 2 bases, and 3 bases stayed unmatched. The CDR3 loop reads CASSRLAGVTYEQYF. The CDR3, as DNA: TGCGCCAGCAGCCGACTAGCGGGAGTCACCTACGAGCAGTACTTC.

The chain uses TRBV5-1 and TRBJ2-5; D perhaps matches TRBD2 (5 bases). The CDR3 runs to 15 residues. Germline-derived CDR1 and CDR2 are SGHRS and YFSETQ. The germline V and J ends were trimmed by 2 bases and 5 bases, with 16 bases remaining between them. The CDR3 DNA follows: TGCGCCAGCAGCTTCGGTGGGAGTGGTGGGGAGACCCAGTACTTC. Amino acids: CASSFGGSGGETQYF. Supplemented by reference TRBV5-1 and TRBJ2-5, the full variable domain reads KAGVTQTPRYLIKTRGQQVTLSCSPISGHRSVSWYQQTPGQGLQFLFEYFSETQRNKGNFPGRFSGRQFSNSRSEMNVSTLELGDSALYLCASSFGGSGGETQYFGPGTRLLVL.

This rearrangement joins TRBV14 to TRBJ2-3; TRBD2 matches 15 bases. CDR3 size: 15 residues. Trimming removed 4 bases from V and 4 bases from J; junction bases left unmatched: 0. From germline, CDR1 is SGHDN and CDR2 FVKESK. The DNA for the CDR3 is TGTGCCAGCAGCCGGACTAGCGGGGGGGCAGATACGCAGTATTTT. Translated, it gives CASSRTSGGADTQYF.

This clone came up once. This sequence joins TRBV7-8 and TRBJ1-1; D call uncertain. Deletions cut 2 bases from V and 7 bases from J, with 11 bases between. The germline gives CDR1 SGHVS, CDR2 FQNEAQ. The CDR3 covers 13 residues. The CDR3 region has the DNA TGTGCCAGCAGCTTATTACTAAATGATGAAGCTTTCTTT. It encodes CASSLLLNDEAFF.

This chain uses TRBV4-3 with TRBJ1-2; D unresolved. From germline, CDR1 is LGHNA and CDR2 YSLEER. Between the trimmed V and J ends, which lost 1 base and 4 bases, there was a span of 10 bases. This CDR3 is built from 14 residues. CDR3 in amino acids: CASSQGGSSYGYTF. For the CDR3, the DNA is TGCGCCAGCAGCCAAGGAGGCAGTAGCTATGGCTACACCTTC.

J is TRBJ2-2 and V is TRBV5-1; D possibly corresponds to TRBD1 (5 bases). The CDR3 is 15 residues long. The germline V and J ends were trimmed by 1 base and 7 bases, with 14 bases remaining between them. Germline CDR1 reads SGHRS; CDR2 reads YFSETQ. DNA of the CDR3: TGCGCCAGCAGCTTGTTAGCAGGGTACGACGGGGAGCTGTTTTTT. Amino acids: CASSLLAGYDGELFF.

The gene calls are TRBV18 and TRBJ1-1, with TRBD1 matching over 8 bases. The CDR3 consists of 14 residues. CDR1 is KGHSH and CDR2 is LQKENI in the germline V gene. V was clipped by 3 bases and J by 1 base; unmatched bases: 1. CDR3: CASSPDRGNTEAFF. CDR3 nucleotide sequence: TGTGCCAGCTCACCCGACAGGGGGAACACTGAAGCTTTCTTT.

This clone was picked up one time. For the CDR3, the DNA is TGTGCCAGCAGCCCCTTGGGGGGGGCCTACAATGAGCAGTTCTTC. Its translation: CASSPLGGAYNEQFF. The V gene is TRBV6-4, the J gene TRBJ2-1; TRBD2 agrees at 7 bases. The germline gives CDR1 MRHNA, CDR2 SNTAGT. The V gene end was trimmed by 6 bases and the J gene end by 2 bases; junction bases not matched to a gene: 7. The CDR3 has 15 residues.

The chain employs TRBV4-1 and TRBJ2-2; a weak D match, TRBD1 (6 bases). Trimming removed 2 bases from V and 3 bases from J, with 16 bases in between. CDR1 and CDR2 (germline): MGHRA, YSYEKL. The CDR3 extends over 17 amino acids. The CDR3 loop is CASSQTDRHSYTGELFF. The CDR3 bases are TGCGCCAGCAGCCAAACGGACAGACACTCTTACACCGGGGAGCTGTTTTTT.

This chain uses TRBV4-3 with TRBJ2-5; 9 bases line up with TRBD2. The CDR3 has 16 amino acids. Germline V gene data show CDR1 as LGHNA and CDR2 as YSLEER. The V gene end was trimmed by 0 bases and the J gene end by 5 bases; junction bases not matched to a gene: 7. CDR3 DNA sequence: TGCGCCAGCAGCCAAGATTCCCTAGCGGGACGGGAGACCCAGTACTTC. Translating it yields CASSQDSLAGRETQYF.

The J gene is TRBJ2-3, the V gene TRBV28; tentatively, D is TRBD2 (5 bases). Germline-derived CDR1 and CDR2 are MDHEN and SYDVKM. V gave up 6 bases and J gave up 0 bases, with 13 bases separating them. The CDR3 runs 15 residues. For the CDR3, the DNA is TGTGCCAGCAGATCTAGCACCTCTAGCACAGATACGCAGTATTTT. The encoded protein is CASRSSTSSTDTQYF. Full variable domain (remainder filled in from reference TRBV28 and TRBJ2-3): DVKVTQSSRYLVKRTGEKVFLECVQDMDHENMFWYRQDPGLGLRLIYFSYDVKMKEKGDIPEGYSVSREKKERFSLILESASTNQTSMYLCASRSSTSSTDTQYFGPGTRLTVL.

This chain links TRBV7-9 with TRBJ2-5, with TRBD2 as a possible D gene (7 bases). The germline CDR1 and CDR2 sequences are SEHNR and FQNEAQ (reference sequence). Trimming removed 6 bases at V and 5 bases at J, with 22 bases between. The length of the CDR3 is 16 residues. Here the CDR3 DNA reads TGTGCCAGCAGACAACCCGGGGGGCTGGCCGGGGAGACCCAGTACTTC. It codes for CASRQPGGLAGETQYF.

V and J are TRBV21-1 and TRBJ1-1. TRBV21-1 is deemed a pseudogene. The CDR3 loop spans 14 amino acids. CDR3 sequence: CASSRRWVNTEAFF. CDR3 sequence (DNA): TGTGCCAGCAGCAGGCGGTGGGTGAACACTGAAGCTTTCTTT.

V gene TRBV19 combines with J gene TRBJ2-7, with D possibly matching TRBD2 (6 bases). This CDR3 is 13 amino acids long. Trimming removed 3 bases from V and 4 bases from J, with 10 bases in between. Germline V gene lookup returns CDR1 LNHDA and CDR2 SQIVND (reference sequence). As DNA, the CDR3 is TGTGCCAGTAGTATTCCGGGACTTTACGAGCAGTACTTC. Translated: CASSIPGLYEQYF.